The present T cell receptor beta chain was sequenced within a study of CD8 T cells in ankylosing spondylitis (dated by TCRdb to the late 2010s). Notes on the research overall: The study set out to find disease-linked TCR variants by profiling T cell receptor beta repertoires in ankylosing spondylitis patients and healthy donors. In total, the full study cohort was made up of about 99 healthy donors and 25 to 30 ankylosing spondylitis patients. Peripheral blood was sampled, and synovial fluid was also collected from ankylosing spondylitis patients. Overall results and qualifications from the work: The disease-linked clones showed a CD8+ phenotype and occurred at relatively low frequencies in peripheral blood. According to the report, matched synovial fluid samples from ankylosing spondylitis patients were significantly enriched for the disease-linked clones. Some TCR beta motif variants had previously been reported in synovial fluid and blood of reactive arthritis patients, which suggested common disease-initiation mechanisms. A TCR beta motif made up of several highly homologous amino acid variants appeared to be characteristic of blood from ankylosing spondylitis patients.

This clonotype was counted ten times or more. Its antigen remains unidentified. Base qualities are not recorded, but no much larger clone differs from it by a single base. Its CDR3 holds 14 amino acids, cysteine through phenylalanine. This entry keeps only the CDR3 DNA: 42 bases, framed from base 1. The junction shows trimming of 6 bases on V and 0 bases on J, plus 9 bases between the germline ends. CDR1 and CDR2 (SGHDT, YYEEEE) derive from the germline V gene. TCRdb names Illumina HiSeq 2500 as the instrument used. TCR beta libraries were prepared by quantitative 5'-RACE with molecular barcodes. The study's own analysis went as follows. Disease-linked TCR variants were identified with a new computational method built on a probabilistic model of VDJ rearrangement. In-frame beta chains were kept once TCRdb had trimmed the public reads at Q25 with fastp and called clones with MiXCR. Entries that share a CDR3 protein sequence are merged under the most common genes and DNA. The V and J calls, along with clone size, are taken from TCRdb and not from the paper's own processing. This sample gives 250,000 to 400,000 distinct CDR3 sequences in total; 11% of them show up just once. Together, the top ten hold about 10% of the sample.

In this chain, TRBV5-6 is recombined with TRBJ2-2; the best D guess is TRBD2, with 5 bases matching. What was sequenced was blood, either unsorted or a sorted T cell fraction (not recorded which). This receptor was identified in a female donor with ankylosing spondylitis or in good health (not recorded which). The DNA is TGTGCCAGCACCACGGGGTCGAACACCGGGGAGCTGTTTTTT. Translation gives CASTTGSNTGELFF.